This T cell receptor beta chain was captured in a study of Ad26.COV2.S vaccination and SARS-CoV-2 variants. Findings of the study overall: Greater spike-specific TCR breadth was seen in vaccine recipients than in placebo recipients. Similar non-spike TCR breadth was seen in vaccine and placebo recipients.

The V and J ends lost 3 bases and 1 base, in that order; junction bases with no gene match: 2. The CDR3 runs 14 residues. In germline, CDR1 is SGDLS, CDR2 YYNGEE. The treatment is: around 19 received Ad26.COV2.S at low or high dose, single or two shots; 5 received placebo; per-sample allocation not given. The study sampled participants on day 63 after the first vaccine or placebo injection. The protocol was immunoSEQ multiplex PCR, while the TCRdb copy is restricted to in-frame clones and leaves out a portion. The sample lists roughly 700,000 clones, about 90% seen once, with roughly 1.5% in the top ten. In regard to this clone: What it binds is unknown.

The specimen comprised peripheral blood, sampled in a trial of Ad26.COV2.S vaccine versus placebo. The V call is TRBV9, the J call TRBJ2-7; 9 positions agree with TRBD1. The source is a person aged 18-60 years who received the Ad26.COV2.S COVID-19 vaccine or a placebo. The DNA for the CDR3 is TGTGCCAGCAGCGGACAGGGGGTTTCCTACGAGCAGTACTTC. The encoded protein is CASSGQGVSYEQYF.